Below, 21 T cell receptor beta chains from the same sample are listed, as sequenced in a study of shared clonotypes between healthy human individuals (TCRdb year 2020). The library was prepared using the immunoSEQ multiplex PCR assay. Here the immuneACCESS table is served through TCRdb, limited to in-frame sequences with V and J called. Missing clones are a known gap in these copies; in checked studies unresolved V genes cover under half, and the rest lacks a known reason. The sample yields roughly 2.5 million clones; over 85% were counted once. The ten biggest clones cover about 0.13% of the sample. The sample comprised naive CD4+ T cells sorted from blood. The cell subset or site label for this specimen denotes: CD45RA+ positively selected. These receptors originate from a man younger than 35 in good health.

The chain carries TRBV7-2 and TRBJ2-7; D uncertain. The germline V gene has CDR1 SGHTA and CDR2 FQGNSA. The CDR3 is made up of 13 amino acids. V lost 7 bases, J lost 3 bases, and 13 bases lay in between. The CDR3 nucleotides are TGTGCCAGCACTCCTACTCCCGGCTACGAGCAGTACTTC. It is translated as CASTPTPGYEQYF.

The gene calls are TRBV6-1 and TRBJ2-7; TRBD1 aligns across 9 bases. The CDR3 loop spans 14 amino acids. Germline V CDR1 and CDR2: MNHNS, SASEGT. With V trimmed by 6 bases and J by 5 bases, 8 bases remained unmatched. CDR3 nucleotides: TGTGCCAGCAGATCCGGGACAGGGTTCAACGAGCAGTACTTC. This sequence encodes CASRSGTGFNEQYF.

Concerning this clone: The sample holds other DNA sequences that translate to the same CDR3. The chain combines TRBV6-6 with TRBJ2-1, with a possible D match to TRBD2 (5 bases). V dropped 0 bases and J dropped 0 bases, with 9 bases sitting between them. The CDR3 totals 16 residues. Germline-derived CDR1 and CDR2 are MNHNY and SVGAGI (reference sequence). CDR3 sequence (DNA): TGTGCCAGCAGTTACTCGACGGGGAGCTCCTACAATGAGCAGTTCTTC. This sequence encodes CASSYSTGSSYNEQFF.

The chain couples TRBV4-1 to TRBJ2-3, with TRBD1 identical over 11 bases. Germline V gives CDR1 MGHRA, CDR2 YSYEKL. V lost 4 bases, J lost 4 bases, and 7 bases stayed unmatched. The CDR3 sequence is 16 residues long. The CDR3 protein is CASSRGQGAIADTQYF. For the CDR3, the DNA is TGCGCCAGCAGCCGAGGACAGGGGGCAATTGCAGATACGCAGTATTTT.

The chain uses TRBV5-1 and TRBJ2-3; the D gene is possibly TRBD2 (5 bases). The CDR3 extends over 16 amino acids. V gave up 4 bases and J gave up 0 bases, with 15 bases separating them. The germline V gene has CDR1 SGHRS and CDR2 YFSETQ. The CDR3 nucleotides read TGCGCCAGCAGCCCCTTGCCGGGGATAAGCACAGATACGCAGTATTTT. It translates to CASSPLPGISTDTQYF.

The rearrangement joins TRBV2 to TRBJ2-7; the match to TRBD1 covers 11 bases. The J segment lost 7 bases and the V segment lost 7 bases, leaving 9 bases of the junction unmatched. Per the germline V gene, CDR1 is SNHLY and CDR2 is FYNNEI. The CDR3 length is 14 residues. CDR3 in amino acids: CASIISGQGGEQYF. CDR3 nucleotides: TGTGCCAGCATCATTTCGGGACAGGGGGGGGAGCAGTACTTC.

The genes are TRBV7-2 and TRBJ1-3; 7 bases line up with TRBD1. The ends lost 5 bases at V and 2 bases at J; junction bases unmatched: 3. The length of the CDR3 is 14 residues. CDR1 is SGHTA, CDR2 FQGNSA, per germline. The CDR3 protein is CASSPRGTGNTIYF. As DNA, the CDR3 is TGTGCCAGCAGCCCCAGGGGGACTGGAAACACCATATATTTT.

The gene calls are TRBV9 and TRBJ2-3; D is unclear. This CDR3 is 13 amino acids long. V was pared by 0 bases and J by 2 bases, with 4 bases between. Per germline, CDR1 SGDLS and CDR2 YYNGEE. The CDR3 loop reads CASSVVDTDTQYF. The CDR3 DNA reads as TGTGCCAGCAGCGTAGTGGACACAGATACGCAGTATTTT.

The V call is TRBV7-2, the J call TRBJ2-7; D is undetermined. CDR1 is SGHTA and CDR2 is FQGNSA in the germline V gene. This CDR3 contains 15 residues. Trimming shortened V by 5 bases and J by 4 bases, and 18 bases separated the two germline ends. The CDR3 nucleotides read TGTGCCAGCAGCGCCACTCGGTCCCGGTCGTACGAGCAGTACTTC. It translates to CASSATRSRSYEQYF.

The J gene is TRBJ1-1, the V gene TRBV5-6; TRBD1 aligns across 11 bases. The ends lost 1 base at V and 5 bases at J; junction bases unmatched: 10. In germline, CDR1 is SGHDT, CDR2 YYEEEE. The CDR3 loop spans 17 amino acids. The CDR3 is CASSLLGTGGIGTEAFF. As DNA, the CDR3 is TGTGCCAGCAGCTTGCTCGGGACAGGGGGAATTGGAACTGAAGCTTTCTTT. Drawing the rest from reference TRBV5-6 and TRBJ1-1, the complete variable domain is DAGVTQSPTHLIKTRGQQVTLRCSPKSGHDTVSWYQQALGQGPQFIFQYYEEEERQRGNFPDRFSGHQFPNYSSELNVNALLLGDSALYLCASSLLGTGGIGTEAFFGQGTRLTVV.

This chain links TRBV11-2 with TRBJ2-5, with 10 bases fitting TRBD2. V shed 1 base and J 7 bases; nucleotides not matched to a gene: 9. This CDR3 spans 16 amino acids. Germline V gene sequence: CDR1 SGHAT, CDR2 FQNNGV. In DNA, the CDR3 is TGTGCCAGCAGCTTAGTTCGAGCGGGAGGGCCGGGGACCCAGTACTTC. Translated: CASSLVRAGGPGTQYF.

This sequence joins TRBV6-5 and TRBJ2-5; possible D gene TRBD2, 5 bases. The J call is doubtful: the DNA matches TRBJ2-7 better. The CDR3 spans 15 residues. Looked up from germline, CDR1 is MNHEY and CDR2 is SVGAGI. This chain's CDR3 is CASSSLPDWSYEQYF. In DNA form, the CDR3 reads TGTGCCAGCAGTTCGCTCCCGGACTGGTCCTACGAGCAGTACTTC.

This chain links TRBV28 with TRBJ1-1, with 8 bases fitting TRBD1. Germline CDR1 is MDHEN and CDR2 is SYDVKM. With 1 base clipped from V and 7 bases from J, the junction kept 2 bases outside the gene matches. The CDR3 totals 13 residues. The DNA for the CDR3 is TGTGCCAGCAGTTTATTCGGACAGGGTGAAGCTTTCTTT. Amino acid sequence: CASSLFGQGEAFF.

This chain joins TRBV7-9 and TRBJ1-3; D gene uncertain. The germline CDR1 and CDR2 sequences are SEHNR and FQNEAQ (reference sequence). The V end was cut by 1 base, the J end by 0 bases, with 7 bases between. This CDR3 has 15 amino acids. CDR3 sequence: CASSLGSNSGNTIYF. CDR3 in DNA: TGTGCCAGCAGCTTAGGCAGTAACTCTGGAAACACCATATATTTT.

This chain uses TRBV7-9 with TRBJ1-6; D is unresolved. V lost 1 base and J lost 0, with 10 bases in between. Germline V CDR1 and CDR2: SEHNR, FQNEAQ (reference sequence). The CDR3 has 17 residues. The CDR3 reads CASSLVMTVSYNSPLHF. Written as DNA, the CDR3 is TGTGCCAGCAGCTTAGTTATGACGGTCTCCTATAATTCACCCCTCCACTTT.

CDR3 nucleotides: TGTGCCAGCAGCTTTACAGGGGGAGAGACCCAGTACTTC. Protein sequence: CASSFTGGETQYF. The V gene is TRBV7-2, the J gene TRBJ2-5; 8 bases fit TRBD1. Unmatched junction bases numbered 1, after V lost 3 bases and J lost 4 bases. The CDR3 spans 13 residues. Germline V gene sequence: CDR1 SGHTA, CDR2 FQGNSA.

In the case of this clone: The junction departs from the called germline gene at one end, perhaps through a read error. The rearrangement joins TRBV7-7 to TRBJ1-5; D not certain. Germline CDR1 and CDR2: SSHAT and FNYEAQ (reference sequence). The CDR3 sequence is 13 residues long. CDR3 DNA sequence: TGTGCTAGCAGCTTTGGAGAGGGTCAGCCCCAGCATTTT. Its translation: CASSFGEGQPQHF.

The chain recombines TRBV25-1 with TRBJ2-3; TRBD2 agrees at 13 bases. The germline CDR1 and CDR2 sequences are MGHDK and SYGVNS. V gave up 3 bases and J gave up 6 bases; unmatched junction bases: 6. The CDR3 contains 16 residues. This CDR3 is CASSEVTSGRYDTQYF. The CDR3 nucleotides are TGTGCCAGCAGTGAGGTGACTAGCGGGAGGTACGATACGCAGTATTTT.

V gene TRBV2 combines with J gene TRBJ2-7, with D perhaps matching TRBD1 (6 bases). CDR1 is SNHLY, CDR2 FYNNEI, per germline. This CDR3 contains 15 residues. Trimming cost V 2 bases and J 2 bases, with 13 bases left between them. CDR3 sequence: CASSESGVHAYEQYF. The CDR3 DNA is TGTGCCAGCAGTGAATCAGGGGTCCACGCCTACGAGCAGTACTTC.

The genes are TRBV20-1 and TRBJ2-7, with D unclear. The CDR3 runs 11 residues. Trimming took off 0 bases at V and 9 bases at J, with 9 bases between the two ends. CDR1 is DFQATT and CDR2 is SNEGSKA in the germline V gene (reference sequence). CDR3 DNA sequence: TGCAGTGCTAGAGATCTCCTCGGGCAGTACTTC. It codes for CSARDLLGQYF.

V and J are TRBV7-2 and TRBJ2-7, with D possibly being TRBD1 (5 bases). Per germline, CDR1 SGHTA and CDR2 FQGNSA. This CDR3 has 12 amino acids. Trimming removed 2 bases from V and 6 bases from J, with 8 bases in between. This CDR3 is CASSLQGTEQYF. DNA for the CDR3: TGTGCCAGCAGCTTACAGGGAACCGAGCAGTACTTC.